Listed below are T cell receptor beta chains from one sample, sequenced in a study of T cells in tuberculosis. Repertoires were generated with immunoSEQ multiplex PCR, while TCRdb's copy carries only in-frame clones and drops some. The sample contains around 49,000 clones, 90% to 95% of which appear only once. This sample comprised PBMCs, obtained at tuberculosis diagnosis. The receptors shown here come from an adult with tuberculosis. Both conserved end residues are part of each CDR3. A D gene is named only where the DNA matches it firmly. Rows may omit the clone size; those that give it use once, few, many or a size class.

cdr3_nt: TGTGCCTGCGAAGAGTCCCACGAGCAGTACTTC; cdr3_aa: CACEESHEQYF; clone_size: NA; j_call: TRBJ2-7; v_call: TRBV30; d_call: NA
cdr3_nt: TGTGCCTGCCAAAAGGGGGGGTTGTTGGCGGATACGCAGTATTTT; cdr3_aa: CACQKGGLLADTQYF; clone_size: NA; j_call: TRBJ2-3; v_call: TRBV30; d_call: NA
cdr3_nt: TGTGCCAGCACCCCACGAGGGGGAAGCGAGCAGTACTTC; cdr3_aa: CASTPRGGSEQYF; clone_size: NA; j_call: TRBJ2-7; v_call: TRBV7-9; d_call: NA
cdr3_nt: TGTGCCAGTACAAGGGACAGCAACACCGGGGAGCTGTTTTTT; cdr3_aa: CASTRDSNTGELFF; clone_size: NA; j_call: TRBJ2-2; v_call: TRBV19; d_call: TRBD1
cdr3_nt: TGTGCCAGCTCACCATGGGGACTGGGACAGACAGATACGCAGTATTTT; cdr3_aa: CASSPWGLGQTDTQYF; clone_size: NA; j_call: TRBJ2-3; v_call: TRBV18; d_call: NA
cdr3_nt: TGTGCCAGCAGTGGAACAGGGTCACCCGGGGAGCTGTTTTTT; cdr3_aa: CASSGTGSPGELFF; clone_size: once; j_call: TRBJ2-2; v_call: TRBV6-6; d_call: NA
cdr3_nt: TGTGCCAGCAGTCCCCAACACGAAAACACTGAAGCTTTCTTT; cdr3_aa: CASSPQHENTEAFF; clone_size: NA; j_call: TRBJ1-1; v_call: TRBV28; d_call: NA
cdr3_nt: TGCAGCGTTTTGACAGGGGGCGAGACCCAGTACTTC; cdr3_aa: CSVLTGGETQYF; clone_size: NA; j_call: TRBJ2-5; v_call: TRBV29-1; d_call: TRBD1
cdr3_nt: TGCGCCAGCAGCTTCGGACAGACCGGGGAGCTGTTTTTT; cdr3_aa: CASSFGQTGELFF; clone_size: NA; j_call: TRBJ2-2; v_call: TRBV5-1; d_call: NA
cdr3_nt: TGTGCCAGCAGTGAGTCCGGGACAGGAAACACCGGGGAGCTGTTTTTT; cdr3_aa: CASSESGTGNTGELFF; clone_size: NA; j_call: TRBJ2-2; v_call: TRBV6-4; d_call: TRBD1
cdr3_nt: TGCGCCAGCAGCATTCCGGGACTAAGGGCAGGAGAGACCCAGTACTTC; cdr3_aa: CASSIPGLRAGETQYF; clone_size: NA; j_call: TRBJ2-5; v_call: TRBV5-1; d_call: TRBD2
cdr3_nt: TGCAGCCATAGGCGACTCCTAAGCACAGATACGCAGTATTTT; cdr3_aa: CSHRRLLSTDTQYF; clone_size: NA; j_call: TRBJ2-3; v_call: TRBV29-1; d_call: NA
cdr3_nt: TGTGCCTGGAGCTCCGAGAAAATTCAGTACTTC; cdr3_aa: CAWSSEKIQYF; clone_size: NA; j_call: TRBJ2-4; v_call: TRBV30; d_call: NA
cdr3_nt: TGTGCCAGCAGCTTAGTCGGACAGCATAACTATGGCTACACCTTC; cdr3_aa: CASSLVGQHNYGYTF; clone_size: NA; j_call: TRBJ1-2; v_call: TRBV7-2; d_call: NA
cdr3_nt: TGCGCCAGCAGCTTGGCCGCGTTTCGGGAGCAGTACTTC; cdr3_aa: CASSLAAFREQYF; clone_size: NA; j_call: TRBJ2-7; v_call: TRBV5-1; d_call: NA
cdr3_nt: TGTGCCAGTAGTATCATGGGACAGTTGGAGGCCAAAAACATTCAGTACTTC; cdr3_aa: CASSIMGQLEAKNIQYF; clone_size: NA; j_call: TRBJ2-4; v_call: TRBV19; d_call: TRBD1
cdr3_nt: TGCGCCAGCAGACCCAGCGGGAGCTCCTACGAGCAGTACTTC; cdr3_aa: CASRPSGSSYEQYF; clone_size: NA; j_call: TRBJ2-7; v_call: TRBV10-2; d_call: TRBD2
cdr3_nt: TGTGCCAGCATCCAGGGTATAGGTTCACCCCTCCACTTT; cdr3_aa: CASIQGIGSPLHF; clone_size: few; j_call: TRBJ1-6; v_call: TRBV28; d_call: NA
cdr3_nt: TGTGCCAGCAGCGTAGGGGGCGGGAGTTACAATGAGCAGTTCTTC; cdr3_aa: CASSVGGGSYNEQFF; clone_size: NA; j_call: TRBJ2-1; v_call: TRBV9; d_call: TRBD2
cdr3_nt: TGTGCCAGCAGTTCTAGGGATGGTAGCGGGAGTCATACGCAGTATTTT; cdr3_aa: CASSSRDGSGSHTQYF; clone_size: NA; j_call: TRBJ2-3; v_call: TRBV6-5; d_call: TRBD2
cdr3_nt: TGTGCCAGCAGCAAACAGACACTCTTGAACACCGGGGAGCTGTTTTTT; cdr3_aa: CASSKQTLLNTGELFF; clone_size: NA; j_call: TRBJ2-2; v_call: TRBV7-2; d_call: NA
cdr3_nt: TGTGCCAGCACCGGACAGACAAGCTCCTACGAGCAGTACTTC; cdr3_aa: CASTGQTSSYEQYF; clone_size: NA; j_call: TRBJ2-7; v_call: TRBV6-6; d_call: NA
cdr3_nt: TGCGCCAGCAGCTTGGAACAGGGGCTACCTGGGGGGGAGCTGTTTTTT; cdr3_aa: CASSLEQGLPGGELFF; clone_size: NA; j_call: TRBJ2-2; v_call: TRBV5-1; d_call: TRBD1
cdr3_nt: TGTGCCAGCAGCGCAGCAGCGGGAGCCAGCACAGATACGCAGTATTTT; cdr3_aa: CASSAAAGASTDTQYF; clone_size: NA; j_call: TRBJ2-3; v_call: TRBV9; d_call: TRBD2
cdr3_nt: TGTGCCAGCAGTTTGTATGAGACTGAAGCTTTCTTT; cdr3_aa: CASSLYETEAFF; clone_size: NA; j_call: TRBJ1-1; v_call: TRBV6-6; d_call: NA
cdr3_nt: TGCGCCAGCAGCCAAGAGTCCGCCCTACAGGAGACCCAGTACTTC; cdr3_aa: CASSQESALQETQYF; clone_size: NA; j_call: TRBJ2-5; v_call: TRBV4-1; d_call: NA
cdr3_nt: TGTGCCAGCAGTTTAAAGCGGCCGAACACCGGGGAGCTGTTTTTT; cdr3_aa: CASSLKRPNTGELFF; clone_size: NA; j_call: TRBJ2-2; v_call: TRBV28; d_call: NA
cdr3_nt: TGTGCCAGTGTGGACCGAAGGAGGTCTGAAGCTTTCTTT; cdr3_aa: CASVDRRRSEAFF; clone_size: NA; j_call: TRBJ1-1; v_call: TRBV19; d_call: NA
cdr3_nt: TGCGCCAGCAGTGGTGGGACTAGCGGGAGTTCTTACAATGAGCAGTTCTTC; cdr3_aa: CASSGGTSGSSYNEQFF; clone_size: NA; j_call: TRBJ2-1; v_call: TRBV10-2; d_call: TRBD2
cdr3_nt: TGCGCCAGCAGCTTGGTACCGGGAATGGAGGAGACCCAGTACTTC; cdr3_aa: CASSLVPGMEETQYF; clone_size: NA; j_call: TRBJ2-5; v_call: TRBV5-1; d_call: NA
cdr3_nt: TGTGCCAGCAGTTTTAGTCGCGGGGCCAATCAGCCCCAGCATTTT; cdr3_aa: CASSFSRGANQPQHF; clone_size: NA; j_call: TRBJ1-5; v_call: TRBV6-5; d_call: NA
cdr3_nt: TGTGCCAGCAGCGACAGGGGGAAGCGAGGAACTAATGAAAAACTGTTTTTT; cdr3_aa: CASSDRGKRGTNEKLFF; clone_size: NA; j_call: TRBJ1-4; v_call: TRBV5-6; d_call: TRBD1
cdr3_nt: TGTGCCAGCAGTAAAGGCGAAACAGGGCTCTACGAGCAGTACTTC; cdr3_aa: CASSKGETGLYEQYF; clone_size: NA; j_call: TRBJ2-7; v_call: TRBV6-5; d_call: NA
cdr3_nt: TGTGCCAGCAGCCGCCGGACAGGGAAGGTTCAGCCCCAGCATTTT; cdr3_aa: CASSRRTGKVQPQHF; clone_size: NA; j_call: TRBJ1-5; v_call: TRBV28; d_call: TRBD1
cdr3_nt: TGCAGCGTTTTAGCGACTGCCAATTCACCCCTCCACTTT; cdr3_aa: CSVLATANSPLHF; clone_size: NA; j_call: TRBJ1-6; v_call: TRBV29-1; d_call: NA
cdr3_nt: TGTGCCAGCAGCGTGGACTCAGGGGCCACTGAAGCTTTCTTT; cdr3_aa: CASSVDSGATEAFF; clone_size: NA; j_call: TRBJ1-1; v_call: TRBV9; d_call: NA
cdr3_nt: TGCAGCGTTGGGACAGGGGGCCGGACTGAAGCTTTCTTT; cdr3_aa: CSVGTGGRTEAFF; clone_size: NA; j_call: TRBJ1-1; v_call: TRBV29-1; d_call: TRBD1
cdr3_nt: TGTGCCAGCAGTGTGTTGGACAGAAGCTACGAGCAGTACTTC; cdr3_aa: CASSVLDRSYEQYF; clone_size: NA; j_call: TRBJ2-7; v_call: TRBV6-1; d_call: NA
cdr3_nt: TGCGCCAGCAGCTTCCTCCGGACAGGCTACGAGCAGTACTTC; cdr3_aa: CASSFLRTGYEQYF; clone_size: NA; j_call: TRBJ2-7; v_call: TRBV5-1; d_call: TRBD1
cdr3_nt: TGCGCCAGCAGCCGGGACAGGGGAACCGGGGAGCTGTTTTTT; cdr3_aa: CASSRDRGTGELFF; clone_size: NA; j_call: TRBJ2-2; v_call: TRBV5-1; d_call: TRBD1
cdr3_nt: TGTGCCAGCAGTGAGTTGACTCCCAATGAGCAGTTCTTC; cdr3_aa: CASSELTPNEQFF; clone_size: NA; j_call: TRBJ2-1; v_call: TRBV6-1; d_call: NA
cdr3_nt: TGCGCCAGCAGCCAAGGGATAACTAGCGGGAGGGCCTGGTGGGCCAATGAGCAGTTCTTC; cdr3_aa: CASSQGITSGRAWWANEQFF; clone_size: NA; j_call: TRBJ2-1; v_call: TRBV4-1; d_call: TRBD2
cdr3_nt: TGTGCCAGCAGCTTGGTCCCTGGAACAGGGACCTACAATGAGCAGTTCTTC; cdr3_aa: CASSLVPGTGTYNEQFF; clone_size: NA; j_call: TRBJ2-1; v_call: TRBV5-4; d_call: NA
cdr3_nt: TGCGCCAGCAGCTTCGGGGAGACCCAGTACTTC; cdr3_aa: CASSFGETQYF; clone_size: NA; j_call: TRBJ2-5; v_call: TRBV5-1; d_call: NA
cdr3_nt: TGTGCCTGGAGTGTTAGGTCAGGGGAAAGGACTTTCTTT; cdr3_aa: CAWSVRSGERTFF; clone_size: NA; j_call: TRBJ1-1; v_call: TRBV30; d_call: NA
cdr3_nt: TGTGCCAGCTCACCCCGTGGGGGCGACCAGCCCCAGCATTTT; cdr3_aa: CASSPRGGDQPQHF; clone_size: NA; j_call: TRBJ1-5; v_call: TRBV18; d_call: NA
cdr3_nt: TGTGCCAGCAGTGGCCACACGTTGATCACTGAAGCTTTCTTT; cdr3_aa: CASSGHTLITEAFF; clone_size: NA; j_call: TRBJ1-1; v_call: TRBV6-1; d_call: NA
cdr3_nt: TGTGCCAGCAGTCCTGGACAGGGGACAGATACGCAGTATTTT; cdr3_aa: CASSPGQGTDTQYF; clone_size: NA; j_call: TRBJ2-3; v_call: TRBV6-5; d_call: TRBD1